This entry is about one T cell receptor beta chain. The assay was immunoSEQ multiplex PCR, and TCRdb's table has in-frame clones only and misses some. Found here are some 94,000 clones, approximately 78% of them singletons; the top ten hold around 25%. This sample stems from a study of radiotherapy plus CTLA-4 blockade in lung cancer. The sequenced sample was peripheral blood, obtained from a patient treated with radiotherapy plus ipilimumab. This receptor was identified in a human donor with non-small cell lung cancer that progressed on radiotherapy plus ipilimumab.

CDR3 DNA sequence: TGTGCCAGCAGCTTGAACAGCTTCTATGGCTACACCTTC. It specifies CASSLNSFYGYTF. The chain carries TRBV5-6 and TRBJ1-2; the D is unclear. CDR1 and CDR2 (germline): SGHDT, YYEEEE. There are 13 residues in the CDR3. The V end was cut by 1 base, the J end by 4 bases, with 8 bases between.